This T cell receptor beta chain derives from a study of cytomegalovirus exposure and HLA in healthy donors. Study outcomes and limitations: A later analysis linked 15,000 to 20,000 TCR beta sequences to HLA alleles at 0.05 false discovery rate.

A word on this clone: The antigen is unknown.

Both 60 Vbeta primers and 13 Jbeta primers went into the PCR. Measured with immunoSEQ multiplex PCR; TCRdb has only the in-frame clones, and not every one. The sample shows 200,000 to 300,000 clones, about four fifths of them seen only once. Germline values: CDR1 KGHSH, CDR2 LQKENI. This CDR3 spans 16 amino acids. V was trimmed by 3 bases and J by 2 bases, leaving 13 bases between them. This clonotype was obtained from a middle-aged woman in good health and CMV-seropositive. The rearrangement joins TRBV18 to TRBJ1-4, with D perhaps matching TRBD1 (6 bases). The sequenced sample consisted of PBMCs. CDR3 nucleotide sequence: TGTGCCAGCTCACCGGTGCAGGGGACCACTAATGAAAAACTGTTTTTT. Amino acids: CASSPVQGTTNEKLFF. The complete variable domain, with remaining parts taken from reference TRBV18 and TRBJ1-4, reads NAGVMQNPRHLVRRRGQEARLRCSPMKGHSHVYWYRQLPEEGLKFMVYLQKENIIDESGMPKERFSAEFPKEGPSILRIQQVVRGDSAAYFCASSPVQGTTNEKLFFGSGTQLSVL.